The clone carrying this TCR beta chain was found a few times. Its matching antigen is unknown. Synthesis of TCR beta cDNA was carried out from approximately 470 ng total RNA with a constant-region primer. Each TCR beta library was derived from three nested multiplex PCR rounds that employed slightly modified ARM-PCR. TCRdb reprocessed the multiplex PCR reads with MiXCR, giving one entry per CDR3 protein. This table holds approximately 330,000 distinct CDR3 sequences, 65% found once. The data stem from a study of tumor-infiltrating lymphocytes in primary liver carcinoma. About the research overall: Surgical resection was used to treat these primary liver carcinoma patients. The patients comprised men and women between the ages of 30 and 69 years. General study findings and limits: Tumor-adjacent and tumor-blood pairs displayed less overlap than did pairs of tumor regions.

Germline DNA was extracted too, while blood RNA derived from unsorted whole blood. Sampling before surgery obtained roughly 4 milliliters of peripheral blood. The receptor was derived from a man aged 40-50 years with primary liver carcinoma and hepatitis B virus infection. Sequencing input: peripheral blood.

For the CDR3, the DNA is TGTGCCAGTGGGGGGACAGCTTGGGCCGAGCAGTACTTC. Its protein product is CASGGTAWAEQYF. This chain joins TRBV7-9 and TRBJ2-7, with D perhaps TRBD1 (7 bases). Germline V lookup: CDR1 SEHNR, CDR2 FQNEAQ (reference sequence). This CDR3 contains 13 residues. The V gene lost 9 bases and the J gene lost 6 bases, with 18 bases spanning the gap.